The 6 T cell receptor beta chains presented below share a single source sample, sequenced in a study of blood T cell repertoires in COVID-19 (dated by TCRdb to 2018 to 2020). Libraries were built with the immunoSEQ multiplex PCR assay. Sourced from immuneACCESS, this table was stored by TCRdb with only in-frame sequences that have V and J called. A share of the clones is absent; for the studies checked, an unresolved V gene accounts for under half, and the remainder has no known explanation. For this sample the table gives roughly 190,000 clones, of which roughly 85% were detected only once. Together, the top ten hold roughly 7.7% of the sample. The sample was peripheral blood. Receptors were obtained from a woman in her sixties or seventies with acute or convalescent COVID-19.

The genes are TRBV5-5 and TRBJ1-5; D unresolved. This CDR3 comprises 14 residues. Trimming pared 0 bases from V and 3 bases from J, leaving 7 bases between. Per germline, CDR1 SGHKS and CDR2 YYEKEE (reference sequence). The CDR3 region is CASSLAQFNQPQHF. In DNA form, the CDR3 reads TGTGCCAGCAGCTTGGCCCAGTTCAATCAGCCCCAGCATTTT.

This clone was detected only a few times. Distinct nucleotide sequences in the sample also encode this CDR3. This chain joins TRBV10-3 and TRBJ1-2; 7 nucleotides align to TRBD1. Trimming at V came to 6 bases and at J to 3 bases, leaving 4 bases not matched to a gene. This CDR3 is built from 13 residues. Germline V gene sequence: CDR1 ENHRY, CDR2 SYGVKD. The chain's CDR3 is CAISRQGDYGYTF. In DNA, the CDR3 is TGTGCCATCAGCCGACAGGGAGACTATGGCTACACCTTC.

This clone has a handful of counts. The chain uses TRBV28 and TRBJ1-1; the D gene is possibly TRBD1 (6 bases). The length of the CDR3 is 14 residues. V was shortened by 5 bases and J by 5 bases, with 15 bases between the two germline ends. CDR1 and CDR2 (germline): MDHEN, SYDVKM. The CDR3 region is CASSRGGAGTEAFF. As DNA, the CDR3 is TGTGCCAGCAGTCGCGGGGGCGCGGGAACTGAAGCTTTCTTT.

This clone appeared a few times. CDR3 nucleotides: TGCGCCAGCATGCGGGCACCGGGGAACACTGAAGCTTTCTTT. It specifies CASMRAPGNTEAFF. This sequence joins TRBV5-1 and TRBJ1-1, with D unresolved. The V and J ends lost 6 bases and 1 base respectively, with 13 bases between them. The CDR3 covers 14 residues. The germline V gene encodes CDR1 SGHRS and CDR2 YFSETQ.

The CDR3 DNA is TGTGCCAGTAGTGGGGACACTTCGGGTAATCAGCCCCAGCATTTT. It encodes CASSGDTSGNQPQHF. V usage is TRBV19 and J usage is TRBJ1-5, with TRBD1 as a possible D gene (6 bases). The CDR3 totals 15 residues. Trimming removed 5 bases at V and 4 bases at J, with 15 bases between. CDR1 is LNHDA and CDR2 is SQIVND in the germline V gene (reference sequence).

This clone was observed once. This chain uses TRBV5-1 with TRBJ1-6; D is unclear. Germline V gene lookup returns CDR1 SGHRS and CDR2 YFSETQ. The CDR3 totals 16 residues. V was trimmed by 1 base and J by 0 bases, leaving 8 bases between them. In DNA form, the CDR3 reads TGCGCCAGCAGCTTGCGGGAGAGCTCCTATAATTCACCCCTCCACTTT. Translating gives CASSLRESSYNSPLHF.